The T cell receptor (beta chain) under discussion was sequenced for a study of shared T cell receptors in the human thymus. TCRdb keeps only in-frame clones here, not all; method: immunoSEQ multiplex PCR. The sample holds over 65,000 clones, about 95% seen once. Germline assignment: CDR1 SGHRS and CDR2 YFSETQ. The V and J ends lost 4 bases and 0 bases, in that order; junction bases with no gene match: 8. CDR3 length: 17 amino acids. The rearrangement links TRBV5-1 to TRBJ2-4, with 9 bases identical to TRBD1. This receptor was obtained from a human donor. The sequenced material came from thymocytes. The CDR3 DNA is TGCGCCAGCAGCCTCCTGGAGACAGGGGGAGCCAAAAACATTCAGTACTTC. Amino acid sequence: CASSLLETGGAKNIQYF.